This entry describes one TCR beta chain. Antigen unknown. The entry originates in a study of cytomegalovirus exposure and HLA in healthy donors. Study findings and constraints: Altogether, some 160 TCR beta chains were recorded as cytomegalovirus-associated. Based on reports, TCR beta sequences accurately predicted HLA-A and HLA-B alleles for most subjects.

This CDR3 is 15 amino acids long. The germline V gene has CDR1 ENHRY and CDR2 SYGVKD. Trimming removed 10 bases from V and 1 base from J; junction bases left unmatched: 10. Primers: 60 Vbeta forward and 13 Jbeta reverse. Sequencing was performed with immunoSEQ multiplex PCR; in TCRdb, only in-frame clones are kept and a portion is missing. The sample has 95,000 to 100,000 clones; more than 80% are singletons. The source is a man in his thirties or forties in good health and CMV-seronegative. Material: PBMCs. The J gene is TRBJ2-5, the V gene TRBV10-3; TRBD1 aligns across 9 bases. CDR3 residues: CATQNWGQGQETQYF. Written as DNA, the CDR3 is TGTGCCACCCAAAATTGGGGACAGGGCCAAGAGACCCAGTACTTC.